These 7 T cell receptor beta chains originate from one sample sequenced in a study of human T cells and chemical hapten exposure. One entry per CDR3 protein, called by TCRdb with MiXCR from the RACE reads. The sample includes about 380,000 distinct CDR3 sequences, 4% to 5.5% of them seen just once. Described time point: patch test 1, 2 weeks after DPC sensitization. The treatment denotes: therapeutic diphenylcyclopropenone sensitization with weekly scalp DPC. The material sequenced was whole blood, taken in connection with sensitization to the hapten diphenylcyclopropenone (DPC). The receptors were gathered from a woman aged 50 to 65 with alopecia areata. Some clones in this sample may be carry-over from other donors' samples.

This clonotype has ten or more counts. V is TRBV18 and J is TRBJ1-5; 7 bases agree with TRBD1. The CDR3 consists of 13 residues. Trimming at V came to 6 bases and at J to 3 bases, leaving 2 bases not matched to a gene. Germline CDR1 and CDR2: KGHSH and LQKENI. CDR3 bases: TGTGCCAGCTCGGGACAGAACAATCAGCCCCAGCATTTT. The encoded protein is CASSGQNNQPQHF.

About this clonotype: This could be a read error, since a much larger clone is one nucleotide away. This chain connects TRBV28 to TRBJ2-2; D might be TRBD2 (5 bases). The CDR3 contains 12 residues. Germline V lookup: CDR1 MDHEN, CDR2 SYDVKM. The CDR3 region is CRTGANTEELFF. CDR3 nucleotides: TGCCGGACTGGAGCAAACACCGAGGAGCTGTTTTTT.

Many counts were recorded for this clonotype. V usage is TRBV5-1 and J usage is TRBJ2-1; TRBD2 agrees at 7 bases. V shed 4 bases and J 4 bases; nucleotides not matched to a gene: 8. Germline CDR1 is SGHRS and CDR2 is YFSETQ. The CDR3 length is 15 residues. The CDR3 nucleotides read TGCGCCAGCAGCCCGACGCGCGGGAGTTACAATGAGCAGTTCTTC. Translation gives CASSPTRGSYNEQFF.

This clonotype was found many times. V and J are TRBV28 and TRBJ2-7; the match to TRBD2 covers 9 bases. CDR1 MDHEN and CDR2 SYDVKM come from the germline V gene. The V segment lost 3 bases and the J segment 0 bases; nucleotides outside the gene matches: 18. The CDR3 contains 20 residues. The CDR3 DNA follows: TGTGCCAGCAGTTTTGGATGGCTAGCGGGACCCACGGGAGACTCCTACGAGCAGTACTTC. Its translation is CASSFGWLAGPTGDSYEQYF.

This clonotype has just a few counts. The CDR3 bases are TGTGCCAGCACCAACGGGGGGGCGGATAGCAATCAGCCCCAGCATTTT. Translating it yields CASTNGGADSNQPQHF. This chain links TRBV2 with TRBJ1-5; a weak D match, TRBD1 (6 bases). This CDR3 region has 16 residues. Trimming removed 7 bases from V and 0 bases from J, with 16 bases in between. The germline V gene encodes CDR1 SNHLY and CDR2 FYNNEI.

This clonotype was seen at least ten times. The rearrangement uses TRBV6-2 or TRBV6-3 and TRBJ2-3, with TRBD2 matching 8 bases. This CDR3 has 14 amino acids. CDR1 and CDR2 (germline): MNHEY, SVGEGT. V was clipped by 7 bases and J by 3 bases; unmatched bases: 6. The CDR3, as DNA: TGTGCCAGCACCTGGCGGGGGGAGACAGATACGCAGTATTTT. Its protein is CASTWRGETDTQYF.

This clonotype was seen ten or more times. The chain recombines TRBV11-2 with TRBJ1-2; a weak D match, TRBD1 (5 bases). The germline gives CDR1 SGHAT, CDR2 FQNNGV. CDR3 length equals 14 residues. V was pared by 4 bases and J by 8 bases, with 17 bases between. The CDR3 reads CASSSQGSRTGYTF. The DNA of the CDR3 is TGTGCCAGCAGCTCTCAGGGATCGCGCACGGGCTACACCTTC.